A selection of T cell receptor beta chains follows, all from one sample in a study of OX40 agonist ivuxolimab in advanced cancers. Clones were sequenced by immunoSEQ multiplex PCR, and TCRdb holds only the in-frame ones, with some missing. This table has over 45,000 clones, about 83% appearing once. Sequenced material: CD4+ or CD8+ T cells sorted from blood, taken in a trial of the OX40 agonist ivuxolimab. The source is an adult with an advanced solid tumor such as melanoma, head and neck, liver or kidney cancer. Each CDR3 is given with its conserved first and last residue. Fields, in order: V gene, D gene, clone size, J gene, CDR3 DNA, CDR3 protein. D genes are given only for firm matches. Expanded clones are given a class, and other clones once, few, many or no size at all.

v_gene: TRBV5-6
d_gene: TRBD2
abundance: few
j_gene: TRBJ2-1
CDR3nt: TGTGCCAGTAAGCTTTGGTACGGGGGGTATGAGCAGTTCTTC
CDR3aa: CASKLWYGGYEQFF

v_gene: TRBV5-1
d_gene: -
abundance: -
j_gene: TRBJ2-1
CDR3nt: TGCGCCAGCAGCTTGGCTATGAACGCCTACAATGAGCAGTTCTTC
CDR3aa: CASSLAMNAYNEQFF

v_gene: TRBV19
d_gene: -
abundance: -
j_gene: TRBJ2-3
CDR3nt: TGTGCCAGTAGTATAGCCGCAGACACAGATACGCAGTATTTT
CDR3aa: CASSIAADTDTQYF

v_gene: TRBV7-8
d_gene: -
abundance: -
j_gene: TRBJ2-1
CDR3nt: TGTGCCAGCAGCGCCTACAATGAGCAGTTCTTC
CDR3aa: CASSAYNEQFF

v_gene: TRBV5-6
d_gene: -
abundance: -
j_gene: TRBJ2-6
CDR3nt: TGTGCCAGCAGCTTGTGGTTGAGTGGGGCCAACGTCCTGACTTTC
CDR3aa: CASSLWLSGANVLTF

v_gene: TRBV27
d_gene: -
abundance: once
j_gene: TRBJ2-2
CDR3nt: TGTGCCAGCAGTTTATCCACCACAGGGTGGGGGGAGCTGTTTTTT
CDR3aa: CASSLSTTGWGELFF

v_gene: TRBV11-2
d_gene: TRBD2
abundance: -
j_gene: TRBJ2-3
CDR3nt: TGTGCCAGCAGCCGAGCGGGGTCCGGCCTTGTCACAGATACGCAGTATTTT
CDR3aa: CASSRAGSGLVTDTQYF

v_gene: TRBV4-3
d_gene: TRBD1
abundance: -
j_gene: TRBJ1-2
CDR3nt: TGCGCCAGCAGCCAAGAAATCCACTCCCAGGGGGCTTTGAGTGGCTACACCTTC
CDR3aa: CASSQEIHSQGALSGYTF

v_gene: TRBV30
d_gene: -
abundance: -
j_gene: TRBJ1-3
CDR3nt: TGTGCCTGGAGTGTGGAAAACACCATATATTTT
CDR3aa: CAWSVENTIYF

v_gene: TRBV19
d_gene: -
abundance: -
j_gene: TRBJ1-2
CDR3nt: TGTGCCAGTAGTACCCCCGCAGGGGCCAGAAACGCAGGGTATTATGGCTACACCTTC
CDR3aa: CASSTPAGARNAGYYGYTF

v_gene: TRBV5-8
d_gene: -
abundance: once
j_gene: TRBJ1-5
CDR3nt: TGTGCCAGCAGCTTGGGAGGGGGGAGCAATCAGCCCCAGCATTTT
CDR3aa: CASSLGGGSNQPQHF

v_gene: TRBV2
d_gene: -
abundance: -
j_gene: TRBJ2-5
CDR3nt: TGTGCCAGCACAAAATCCAGGGCGACCCAAGAGACCCAGTACTTC
CDR3aa: CASTKSRATQETQYF

v_gene: TRBV11-2
d_gene: -
abundance: few
j_gene: TRBJ2-7
CDR3nt: TGTGCCAGCAGCTTAGATGCGGGGTTTAGCTCCTACGAGCAGTACTTC
CDR3aa: CASSLDAGFSSYEQYF

v_gene: TRBV7-6
d_gene: -
abundance: once
j_gene: TRBJ1-5
CDR3nt: TGTGCCAGCAGCCCGTCAGGCAATCAGCCCCAGCATTTT
CDR3aa: CASSPSGNQPQHF

v_gene: TRBV5-6
d_gene: -
abundance: -
j_gene: TRBJ1-1
CDR3nt: TGTGCCAGCAGCTTAGTAGGAGGGACGAACACTGAAGCTTTCTTT
CDR3aa: CASSLVGGTNTEAFF

v_gene: TRBV19
d_gene: -
abundance: -
j_gene: TRBJ1-2
CDR3nt: TGTGCCAGTAGTATAGAGGCCTATTATGGCTACACCTTC
CDR3aa: CASSIEAYYGYTF

v_gene: TRBV14
d_gene: -
abundance: -
j_gene: TRBJ2-7
CDR3nt: TGTGCCAGCAGCCAAGTCAGGGGCCACGAGCAGTACTTC
CDR3aa: CASSQVRGHEQYF

v_gene: TRBV5-1
d_gene: -
abundance: -
j_gene: TRBJ2-2
CDR3nt: TGCGCCAGCAGCTTGGTACTTGGTGAACAGCTGTTTTTT
CDR3aa: CASSLVLGEQLFF

v_gene: TRBV4-3
d_gene: -
abundance: -
j_gene: TRBJ2-7
CDR3nt: TGCGCCAGCAGCCGGATAAAGGGCAGTTACGAGCAGTACTTC
CDR3aa: CASSRIKGSYEQYF

v_gene: TRBV7-2
d_gene: TRBD2
abundance: -
j_gene: TRBJ2-7
CDR3nt: TGTGCCAGCAGCCAACCCGGGAGGACCTACGAGCAGTACTTC
CDR3aa: CASSQPGRTYEQYF

v_gene: TRBV4-1
d_gene: -
abundance: -
j_gene: TRBJ2-5
CDR3nt: TGCGCCAGCAGCCAAGGCTTCGATCGGTGGGAGACCCAGTACTTC
CDR3aa: CASSQGFDRWETQYF

v_gene: TRBV18
d_gene: TRBD1
abundance: few
j_gene: TRBJ1-1
CDR3nt: TGTGCCAGCTCATGGCAAGGGACAGTGAGTGGGGTCACTGAAGCTTTCTTT
CDR3aa: CASSWQGTVSGVTEAFF

v_gene: TRBV9
d_gene: -
abundance: -
j_gene: TRBJ2-3
CDR3nt: TGTGCCAGCAGCGTAGGTGCAGGGGTGGGCACAGATACGCAGTATTTT
CDR3aa: CASSVGAGVGTDTQYF

v_gene: TRBV6-1
d_gene: -
abundance: medium-sized
j_gene: TRBJ1-5
CDR3nt: TGTGCCAGCACTTGGCAGGGAAGCAATCAGCCCCAGCATTTT
CDR3aa: CASTWQGSNQPQHF

v_gene: TRBV9
d_gene: TRBD1
abundance: -
j_gene: TRBJ1-2
CDR3nt: TGTGCCAGCAGCGCCTTCGGACAGGGCGACTATGGCTACACCTTC
CDR3aa: CASSAFGQGDYGYTF

v_gene: TRBV5-1
d_gene: TRBD1
abundance: -
j_gene: TRBJ1-1
CDR3nt: TGCGCCAGCAGCCCTTTATCGACAGGGAGCACTGAAGCTTTCTTT
CDR3aa: CASSPLSTGSTEAFF

v_gene: TRBV6-5
d_gene: -
abundance: -
j_gene: TRBJ2-4
CDR3nt: TGTGCCAGCAGTGGATCCCAGAGGGAAAACATTCAGTACTTC
CDR3aa: CASSGSQRENIQYF

v_gene: TRBV18
d_gene: -
abundance: -
j_gene: TRBJ1-1
CDR3nt: TGTGCCAGCTCACCTGGGAGGGCCACTGAAGCTTTCTTT
CDR3aa: CASSPGRATEAFF

v_gene: TRBV7-2
d_gene: -
abundance: -
j_gene: TRBJ2-7
CDR3nt: TGTGCCAGCAGCGCGGGACATGGAAGCTCCTACGAGCAGTACTTC
CDR3aa: CASSAGHGSSYEQYF

v_gene: TRBV18
d_gene: -
abundance: -
j_gene: TRBJ2-7
CDR3nt: TGTGCCAGCTCGCCACAGGAGGCCTACGAGCAGTACTTC
CDR3aa: CASSPQEAYEQYF

v_gene: TRBV6-5
d_gene: TRBD1
abundance: once
j_gene: TRBJ2-7
CDR3nt: TGTGCCAGCAGAACCGGGACAGGGGGGACCTACGAGCAGTACTTC
CDR3aa: CASRTGTGGTYEQYF

v_gene: TRBV15
d_gene: -
abundance: -
j_gene: TRBJ1-5
CDR3nt: TGTGCCACCAGCAAAGCAGGTCAGAATCAGCCCCAGCATTTT
CDR3aa: CATSKAGQNQPQHF

v_gene: TRBV6-4
d_gene: -
abundance: -
j_gene: TRBJ2-1
CDR3nt: TGTGCCAGCAGTGACTCGGGGGTCAGGGGATACAATGAGCAGTTCTTC
CDR3aa: CASSDSGVRGYNEQFF

v_gene: TRBV6-6
d_gene: TRBD1
abundance: -
j_gene: TRBJ1-4
CDR3nt: TGTGCCAGCAGAAGACAGGGTGGTAATGAAAAACTGTTTTTT
CDR3aa: CASRRQGGNEKLFF

v_gene: TRBV9
d_gene: TRBD1
abundance: -
j_gene: TRBJ1-3
CDR3nt: TGTGCCAGCAGCCCACAGGGGGCAGGTGGAAACACCATATATTTT
CDR3aa: CASSPQGAGGNTIYF

v_gene: TRBV7-2
d_gene: TRBD2
abundance: -
j_gene: TRBJ2-5
CDR3nt: TGTGCCAGCAACGGCGGGGGGGCCCAAGAGACCCAGTACTTC
CDR3aa: CASNGGGAQETQYF

v_gene: TRBV7-2
d_gene: -
abundance: -
j_gene: TRBJ2-7
CDR3nt: TGTGCCAGCAGCTTAAAGAGGGGGGGCTCCTACGAGCAGTACTTC
CDR3aa: CASSLKRGGSYEQYF

v_gene: TRBV5-5
d_gene: TRBD1
abundance: -
j_gene: TRBJ2-5
CDR3nt: TGTGCCAGCAGCTGGGGACAGGGGAAAGAGACCCAGTACTTC
CDR3aa: CASSWGQGKETQYF

v_gene: TRBV11-2
d_gene: TRBD1
abundance: -
j_gene: TRBJ1-2
CDR3nt: TGTGCCAGCAGCTTCATACAGGGGGCCTATGGCTACACCTTC
CDR3aa: CASSFIQGAYGYTF

v_gene: TRBV14
d_gene: TRBD2
abundance: few
j_gene: TRBJ2-5
CDR3nt: TGTGCCAGCAGCCCGGGGGGGATGGCCCAGTACTTC
CDR3aa: CASSPGGMAQYF

v_gene: TRBV27
d_gene: -
abundance: -
j_gene: TRBJ1-2
CDR3nt: TGTGCCAGCAATCATTCTCCAGAGGGGAGCTACACCTTC
CDR3aa: CASNHSPEGSYTF